This TCR beta chain was observed in a study of blood T cells in healthy people across ages. Study outcomes and limitations: Naive T cell percentage showed a strong correlation with TCR beta diversity.

The CDR3 has 14 amino acids. V gave up 5 bases and J gave up 6 bases, with 17 bases separating them. The use of a sample-barcoded 5' primer and a J-beta primer mix characterized a second PCR of roughly 6 to 11 cycles. TCRdb used MiXCR to reprocess the 5' RACE reads, holding one entry per CDR3 protein. The sample holds 1,500,000 or so distinct CDR3 sequences; about 42% are singletons and the top ten take about 3.8%. A remark on this clonotype: Its antigen is not identified.

The TCR originated in a woman under 30 in good health. Sequenced: blood. The gene calls are TRBV12-3 or TRBV12-4 and TRBJ2-7; D is perhaps TRBD1 (5 bases). The CDR3 spells CASSTRTQDGEQYF. In DNA form, the CDR3 reads TGTGCCAGCAGTACCCGGACACAGGATGGCGAGCAGTACTTC.